This note documents a single T cell receptor (beta chain) sequence. Its antigen is unknown. This record belongs to a study of identical twins. Findings and limits, study-wide: Surplus twin overlap in beta out-of-frame sequences was less pronounced. For zero-insertion analyses, partial confounding could come from invariant MAIT and iNKT cells.

CDR3 length: 17 residues. Trimming removed 4 bases from V and 3 bases from J; junction bases left unmatched: 13. From germline, CDR1 is SGHRS and CDR2 YFSETQ. MiXCR was run by TCRdb on the 5' RACE reads, yielding one entry per CDR3 protein. The sample carries 1.5 million to 2 million distinct CDR3 sequences, about 32% recorded once. The sample consisted of cord blood. The receptor was isolated from a newborn girl in good health. This chain joins TRBV5-1 and TRBJ1-2; 9 nucleotides line up with TRBD1. The CDR3 coding sequence is TGCGCCAGCAGCCACCTGGGACAGGGCGGTTCGTACTATGGCTACACCTTC. Protein sequence: CASSHLGQGGSYYGYTF.